This is a list of T cell receptor beta chains from one sample in a study of neurological immune-mediated disorders. TCRdb ran MiXCR on the 5' RACE reads and lists one entry per CDR3 protein. The table has 12,000 to 15,000 distinct CDR3 sequences, about 13% seen once; the top ten hold around 45%. The sequencing input was CD8+ T cells from blood. Source of these receptors: a female donor with HTLV-1-associated myelopathy (HAM/TSP). Both conserved end residues are part of each CDR3. D genes are given only for firm matches. The listing skips clone size in some rows; elsewhere it reads once, few, many or a size class.

j_call d_call clone_size v_call cdr3_nt cdr3_aa
TRBJ2-1 TRBD2 many TRBV2 TGTGCCAGCAGAGGACCGGGACTACCCTACAATGAGCAGTTCTTC CASRGPGLPYNEQFF
TRBJ1-1 NA many TRBV6-5 TGTGCCAGCAGGTCTCTTGGGCCGAACACTGAAGCTTTCTTT CASRSLGPNTEAFF
TRBJ2-2 NA many TRBV7-2 TGTGCCAGCAGGACAGGAGGCACCGGGGAGCTGTTTTTT CASRTGGTGELFF
TRBJ1-1 NA many TRBV5-1 TGCGCCAGCAGCTTGGGGACAGAGAACACTGAAGCTTTCTTT CASSLGTENTEAFF
TRBJ2-7 TRBD1 many TRBV3-1 TGTGCCAGCAGCCCACTGGACAGGTCAATCTACGAGCAGTACTTC CASSPLDRSIYEQYF
TRBJ1-6 NA many TRBV5-6 TGTGCCAGCAGCCCCCGAGGGGCGCCGTATTCACCCCTCCACTTT CASSPRGAPYSPLHF
TRBJ2-1 NA many TRBV6-1 TGTGCCAGCAGAGGAGGGTTTAACTCCTACAATGAGCAGTTCTTC CASRGGFNSYNEQFF
TRBJ1-3 NA many TRBV7-9 TGTGCCAGCAGCACCGGACAGAGTTCTGGAAACACCATATATTTT CASSTGQSSGNTIYF
TRBJ2-1 NA many TRBV7-2 TGTGCCAGCAGGGATCTGAGAGGGGGAACTTGGGATGAGCAGTTCTTC CASRDLRGGTWDEQFF
TRBJ2-1 NA large TRBV11-2 TGTGCCAGCAGCCTCGGGACTTCCGGAGGGCAGTTCTTC CASSLGTSGGQFF
TRBJ2-2 NA many TRBV20-1 TGCAGTGTTGACTTTCCGAACACCGGGGAGCTGTTTTTT CSVDFPNTGELFF
TRBJ2-1 NA many TRBV4-1 TGCGCCAGCAGCCTCGGGGCGTTCCAGTTCTTC CASSLGAFQFF
TRBJ1-4 NA many TRBV6-5 TGTGCCAGCTGGACGGCAACTAATGAAAAACTGTTTTTT CASWTATNEKLFF
TRBJ1-2 NA many TRBV15 TGTGCCACCAGCCTAAAAGACAGCCCGTATGGCTACACCTTC CATSLKDSPYGYTF
TRBJ2-7 NA many TRBV20-1 TGCAGTGCTAGAGATCTGACAGCTATGATCTACGAGCAGTACTTC CSARDLTAMIYEQYF
TRBJ2-1 TRBD2 many TRBV20-1 TGCAGTGCTAGTATAGCGGGGGAATACAATGAGCAGTTCTTC CSASIAGEYNEQFF
TRBJ2-7 NA NA TRBV20-1 TGCAGTGCAAGAGACATGGTCCACTACGAGCAGTACTTC CSARDMVHYEQYF
TRBJ2-5 TRBD1 many TRBV28 TGTGCCAGCAGATTAGGACAGGGGGGTCAAGAGACCCAGTACTTC CASRLGQGGQETQYF
TRBJ2-3 NA many TRBV7-3 TGTGCCAGCAGATTTCGGGGAACTAGCACAGATACGCAGTATTTT CASRFRGTSTDTQYF
TRBJ2-1 NA many TRBV10-3 TGTGCCACCAAGGGACCCAATGTCAATGAGCAGTTCTTC CATKGPNVNEQFF
TRBJ2-3 TRBD1 many TRBV30 TGTGCCTGGAGTTTCTTGGCAACAGGGGCGTTTGGAGATACGCAGTATTTT CAWSFLATGAFGDTQYF
TRBJ1-2 TRBD1 NA TRBV10-2 TGCGCCAGCAGTGAGTCGTGGACAGGCAACTATGGCTACACCTTC CASSESWTGNYGYTF
TRBJ2-1 NA many TRBV7-3 TGTGCCAGCAGCTTAATTTCTGGATTGGCGAAAAGCTCCTACAATGAGCAGTTCTTC CASSLISGLAKSSYNEQFF
TRBJ2-7 TRBD1 many TRBV5-5 TGTGCCAGCAGCCCAGGACAGGGGGCCACCTACGAGCAGTACTTC CASSPGQGATYEQYF
TRBJ2-3 TRBD2 many TRBV12-3/TRBV12-4 TGTGCCAGCAGTTCCAGACTAGCGGGCACAGATACGCAGTATTTT CASSSRLAGTDTQYF
TRBJ1-4 NA many TRBV11-2 TGTGCCAGCAGCTTAGCGGGGGGCGAGGTTGAAAAACTGTTTTTT CASSLAGGEVEKLFF
TRBJ2-1 NA NA TRBV27 TGTGCCAGCAGTTACGGGGCCTACTACAATGAGCAGTTCTTC CASSYGAYYNEQFF
TRBJ1-3 NA many TRBV20-1 TGCAGTGCTAGCAGTTGGACGGCTGCGGGAAACACCATATATTTT CSASSWTAAGNTIYF
TRBJ1-1 NA NA TRBV4-2 TGTGCCAGCAGCCAATGGGGGGACATGATGGGCACTGAAGCTTTCTTT CASSQWGDMMGTEAFF
TRBJ2-7 TRBD1 many TRBV19 TGTGCCAGTAGTATCCGCAGGGGGCGAGCCTACGAGCAGTACTTC CASSIRRGRAYEQYF
TRBJ2-1 TRBD1 medium-sized TRBV7-9 TGTGCCAGCAGCTTCCTCGAGACAGGGTACAATGAGCAGTTCTTC CASSFLETGYNEQFF
TRBJ2-7 TRBD2 many TRBV4-3 TGCGCCAGCAGCCAAGCTGCGGGGGGCCATGGCTCCTACGAGCAGTACTTC CASSQAAGGHGSYEQYF
TRBJ1-1 NA many TRBV9 TGTGCCAGCAGCGGGGGGGGGTTGGACACTGAAGCTTTCTTT CASSGGGLDTEAFF
TRBJ2-1 NA many TRBV7-3 TGTGCCAGCAGCTTAGGTAGTCGGGGAAACCCCTACAATGAGCAGTTCTTC CASSLGSRGNPYNEQFF
TRBJ1-5 TRBD1 many TRBV4-1 TGCGCCAGCAGCCAAGCTCCGGGACAGGGTGCCAATCAGCCCCAGCATTTT CASSQAPGQGANQPQHF
TRBJ2-1 NA many TRBV7-9 TGTGCCAGCAGCTTAGCCCAGGGCAGCTCCTACAATGAGCAGTTCTTC CASSLAQGSSYNEQFF
TRBJ2-2 TRBD2 many TRBV28 TGTGCCAGCAGGGGCGGGACTAGGAACACCGGGGAGCTGTTTTTT CASRGGTRNTGELFF